These 6 T cell receptor beta chains originate from one sample sequenced in a study of blood T cell repertoires in COVID-19. Sequencing was performed with immunoSEQ multiplex PCR; in TCRdb, only in-frame clones are kept and a portion is missing. This table has 300,000 to 350,000 clones, 90% appearing once. The sequenced sample was PBMCs or T cells enriched from blood (not recorded which). These receptors were collected from a woman younger than 30 with acute COVID-19.

This clone turned up a few times. The V gene is TRBV7-2, the J gene TRBJ2-5, with D unclear. CDR1 and CDR2 (germline): SGHTA, FQGNSA. CDR3 length: 13 residues. The germline V and J ends were trimmed by 1 base and 4 bases, with 7 bases remaining between them. The CDR3 reads CASSLVNLETQYF. The CDR3, as DNA: TGTGCCAGCAGCTTAGTAAATTTAGAGACCCAGTACTTC.

The chain couples TRBV28 to TRBJ1-5; possibly TRBD1 for D (5 bases). CDR3 length: 16 amino acids. In germline, CDR1 is MDHEN, CDR2 SYDVKM. V was shortened by 5 bases and J by 0 bases, with 14 bases between the two germline ends. Here the CDR3 DNA reads TGTGCCAGCAGTCCCAAGGGGTTCTATAGCAATCAGCCCCAGCATTTT. Translated, it gives CASSPKGFYSNQPQHF.

The rearrangement links TRBV10-3 to TRBJ1-2; D gene uncertain. The V gene lost 2 bases and the J gene lost 2 bases, with 6 bases spanning the gap. This CDR3 comprises 13 residues. Germline CDR1 ENHRY, CDR2 SYGVKD. CDR3 DNA sequence: TGTGCCATCAGTGAGGAGGGAAACTATGGCTACACCTTC. Translating it yields CAISEEGNYGYTF.

The rearrangement links TRBV7-4 to TRBJ1-1; no clear D. The V and J ends lost 0 bases and 8 bases respectively, with 19 bases between them. Germline V lookup: CDR1 SGHVT, CDR2 SQSDAQ. The CDR3 spans 16 residues. The CDR3 loop reads CASSLAAETVKIEAFF. The CDR3 DNA follows: TGTGCCAGCAGCTTAGCAGCCGAAACAGTCAAAATCGAAGCTTTCTTT.

The chain couples TRBV2 to TRBJ2-5; 7 bases fit TRBD1. After removal of 6 bases from V and 1 base from J, the junction contained 2 bases not matched to a gene. This CDR3 has 13 residues. Germline V gene lookup returns CDR1 SNHLY and CDR2 FYNNEI. The CDR3 DNA is TGTGCCAGCAGGGGACAGATCCAAGAGACCCAGTACTTC. It is translated as CASRGQIQETQYF.

The chain uses TRBV5-5 and TRBJ1-4; D uncertain. Trimming cost V 4 bases and J 5 bases, with 15 bases left between them. The CDR3 loop spans 15 amino acids. The germline gives CDR1 SGHKS, CDR2 YYEKEE (reference sequence). The chain's CDR3 is CASSRIGNENEKLFF. DNA for the CDR3: TGTGCCAGCAGCCGAATCGGTAATGAAAATGAAAAACTGTTTTTT.